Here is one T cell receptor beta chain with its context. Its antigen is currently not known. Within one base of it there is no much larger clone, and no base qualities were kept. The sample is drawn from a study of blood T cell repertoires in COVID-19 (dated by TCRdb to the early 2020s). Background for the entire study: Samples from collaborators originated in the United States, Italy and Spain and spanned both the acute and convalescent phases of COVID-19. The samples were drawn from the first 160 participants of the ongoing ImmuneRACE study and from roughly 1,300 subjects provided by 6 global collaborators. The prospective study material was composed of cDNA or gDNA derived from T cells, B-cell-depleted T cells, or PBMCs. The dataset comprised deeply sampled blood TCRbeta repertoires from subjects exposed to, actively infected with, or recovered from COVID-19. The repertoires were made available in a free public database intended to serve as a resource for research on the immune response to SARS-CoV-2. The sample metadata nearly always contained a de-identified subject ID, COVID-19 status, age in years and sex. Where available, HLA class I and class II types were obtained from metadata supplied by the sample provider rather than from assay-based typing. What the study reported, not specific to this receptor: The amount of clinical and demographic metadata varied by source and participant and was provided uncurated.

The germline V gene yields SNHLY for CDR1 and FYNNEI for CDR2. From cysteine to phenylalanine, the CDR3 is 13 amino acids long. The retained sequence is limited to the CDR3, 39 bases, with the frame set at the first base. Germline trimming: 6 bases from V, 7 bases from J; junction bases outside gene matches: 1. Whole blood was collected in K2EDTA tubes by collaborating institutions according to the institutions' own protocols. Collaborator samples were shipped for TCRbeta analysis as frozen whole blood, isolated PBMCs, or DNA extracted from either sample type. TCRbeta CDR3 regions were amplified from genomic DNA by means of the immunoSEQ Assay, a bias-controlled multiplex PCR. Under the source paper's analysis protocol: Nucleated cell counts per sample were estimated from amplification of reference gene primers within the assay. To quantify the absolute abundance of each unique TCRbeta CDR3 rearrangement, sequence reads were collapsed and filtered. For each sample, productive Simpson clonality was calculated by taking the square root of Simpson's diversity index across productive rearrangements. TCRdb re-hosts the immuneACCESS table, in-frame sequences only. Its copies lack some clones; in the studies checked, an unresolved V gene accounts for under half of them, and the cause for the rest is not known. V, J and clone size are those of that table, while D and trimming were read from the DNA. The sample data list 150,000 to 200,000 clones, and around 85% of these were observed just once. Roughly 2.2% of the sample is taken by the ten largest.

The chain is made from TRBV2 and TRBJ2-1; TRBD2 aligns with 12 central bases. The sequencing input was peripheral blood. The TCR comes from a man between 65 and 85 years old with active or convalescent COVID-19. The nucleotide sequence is TGTGCCAGCAGAGGACTAGCGGGAAATGAGCAGTTCTTC. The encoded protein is CASRGLAGNEQFF.